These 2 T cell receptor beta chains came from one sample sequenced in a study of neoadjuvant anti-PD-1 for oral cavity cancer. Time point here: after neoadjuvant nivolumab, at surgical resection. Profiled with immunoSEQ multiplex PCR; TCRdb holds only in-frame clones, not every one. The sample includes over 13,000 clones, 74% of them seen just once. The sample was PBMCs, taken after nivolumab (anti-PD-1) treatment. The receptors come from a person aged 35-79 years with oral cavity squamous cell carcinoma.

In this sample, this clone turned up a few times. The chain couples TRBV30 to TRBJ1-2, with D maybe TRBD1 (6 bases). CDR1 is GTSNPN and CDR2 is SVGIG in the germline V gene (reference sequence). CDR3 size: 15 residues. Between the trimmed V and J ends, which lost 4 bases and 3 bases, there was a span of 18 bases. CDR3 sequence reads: CAWMPRLGGDYGYTF. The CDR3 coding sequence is TGTGCCTGGATGCCTCGTTTGGGGGGCGACTATGGCTACACCTTC.

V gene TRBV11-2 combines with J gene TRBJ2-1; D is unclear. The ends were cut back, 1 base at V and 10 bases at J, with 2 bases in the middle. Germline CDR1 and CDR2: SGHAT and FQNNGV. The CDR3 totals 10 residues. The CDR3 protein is CASSLAEQFF. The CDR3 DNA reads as TGTGCCAGCAGCTTAGCCGAGCAGTTCTTC.